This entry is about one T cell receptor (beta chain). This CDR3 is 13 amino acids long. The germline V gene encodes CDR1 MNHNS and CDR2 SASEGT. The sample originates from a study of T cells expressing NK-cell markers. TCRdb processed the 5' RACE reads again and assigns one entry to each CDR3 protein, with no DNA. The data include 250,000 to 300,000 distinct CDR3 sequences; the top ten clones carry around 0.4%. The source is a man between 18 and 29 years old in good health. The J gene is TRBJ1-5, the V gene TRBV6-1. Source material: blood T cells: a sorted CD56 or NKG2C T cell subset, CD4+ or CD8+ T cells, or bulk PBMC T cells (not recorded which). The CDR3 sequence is CGSSSRSNQPQHF.